This T cell receptor beta chain comes out of a study of T cells in Graves' hyperthyroidism and ophthalmopathy. Study-level background: Blood was drawn when the patient was first diagnosed and still untreated. General study results and limits: The model foresaw ophthalmopathy a median around 6 months prior to onset.

This clonotype was recorded many times. What it binds is not known. Active moderate-to-severe ophthalmopathy, Clinical Activity Score at least 3, NOSPECS at least 4, under 3 months' duration. RNA transcripts served as the template for amplifying TCR beta CDR3 regions. HTBI primers were used for first-round RT-PCR of the TCR CDR3. TCRdb redid the calling of the multiplex PCR reads with MiXCR, one entry per CDR3 protein. Among hundreds of thousands of distinct CDR3 sequences, approximately 14% were seen once, and the ten largest hold less than 15%. Sequenced material: blood. This receptor was taken from a man between 18 and 35 years old with Graves' ophthalmopathy.

The CDR3 spells CASRPPSYQETQYF. CDR3 coding DNA: TGTGCCAGCAGACCCCCGAGCTACCAAGAGACCCAGTACTTC. V usage is TRBV7-9 and J usage is TRBJ2-5; D is unclear. Trimming shortened V by 6 bases and J by 0 bases, and 11 bases separated the two germline ends. CDR1 is SEHNR, CDR2 FQNEAQ, per germline (reference sequence). CDR3 length equals 14 residues.